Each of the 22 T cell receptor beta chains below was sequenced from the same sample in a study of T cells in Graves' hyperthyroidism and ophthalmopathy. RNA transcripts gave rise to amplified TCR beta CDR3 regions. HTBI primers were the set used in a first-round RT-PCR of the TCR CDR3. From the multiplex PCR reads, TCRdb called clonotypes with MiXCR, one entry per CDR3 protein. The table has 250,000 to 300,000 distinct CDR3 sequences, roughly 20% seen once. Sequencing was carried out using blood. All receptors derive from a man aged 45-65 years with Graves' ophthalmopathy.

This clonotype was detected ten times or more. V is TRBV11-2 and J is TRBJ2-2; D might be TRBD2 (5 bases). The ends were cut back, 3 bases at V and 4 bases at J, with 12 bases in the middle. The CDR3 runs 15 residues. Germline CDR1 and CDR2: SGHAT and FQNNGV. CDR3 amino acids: CASSLIPGITGELFF. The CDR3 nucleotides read TGTGCCAGCAGCTTGATACCGGGGATCACCGGGGAGCTGTTTTTT. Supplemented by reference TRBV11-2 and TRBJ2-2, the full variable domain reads EAGVAQSPRYKIIEKRQSVAFWCNPISGHATLYWYQQILGQGPKLLIQFQNNGVVDDSQLPKDRFSAERLKGVDSTLKIQPAKLEDSAVYLCASSLIPGITGELFFGEGSRLTVL.

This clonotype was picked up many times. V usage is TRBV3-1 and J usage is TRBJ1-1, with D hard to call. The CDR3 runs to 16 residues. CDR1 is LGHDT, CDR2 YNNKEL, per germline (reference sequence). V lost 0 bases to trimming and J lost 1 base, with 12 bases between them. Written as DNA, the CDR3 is TGTGCCAGCAGCCAAGATGTGAGCCATCAGAACACTGAAGCTTTCTTT. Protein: CASSQDVSHQNTEAFF. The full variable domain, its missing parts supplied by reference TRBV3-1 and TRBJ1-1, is DTAVSQTPKYLVTQMGNDKSIKCEQNLGHDTMYWYKQDSKKFLKIMFSYNNKELIINETVPNRFSPKSPDKAHLNLHINSLELGDSAVYFCASSQDVSHQNTEAFFGQGTRLTVV.

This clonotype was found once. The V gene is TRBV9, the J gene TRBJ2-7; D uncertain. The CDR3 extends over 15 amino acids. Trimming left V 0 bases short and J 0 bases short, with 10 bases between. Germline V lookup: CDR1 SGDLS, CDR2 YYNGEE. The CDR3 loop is CASSVGSGDSYEQYF. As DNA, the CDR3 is TGTGCCAGCAGCGTAGGGTCTGGGGACTCCTACGAGCAGTACTTC.

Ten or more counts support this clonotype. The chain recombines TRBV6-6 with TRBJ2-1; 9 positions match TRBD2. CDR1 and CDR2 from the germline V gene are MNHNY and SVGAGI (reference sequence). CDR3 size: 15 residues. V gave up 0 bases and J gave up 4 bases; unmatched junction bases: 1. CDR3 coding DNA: TGTGCCAGCAGTTACTCTAGCGGGAGTTACAATGAGCAGTTCTTC. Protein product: CASSYSSGSYNEQFF.

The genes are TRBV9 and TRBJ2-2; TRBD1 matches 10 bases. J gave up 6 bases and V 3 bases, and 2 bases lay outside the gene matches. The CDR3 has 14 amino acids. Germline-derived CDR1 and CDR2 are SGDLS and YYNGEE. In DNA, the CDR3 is TGTGCCAGCAGCGGCGGGACAGGGGCCGGGGAGCTGTTTTTT. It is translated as CASSGGTGAGELFF.

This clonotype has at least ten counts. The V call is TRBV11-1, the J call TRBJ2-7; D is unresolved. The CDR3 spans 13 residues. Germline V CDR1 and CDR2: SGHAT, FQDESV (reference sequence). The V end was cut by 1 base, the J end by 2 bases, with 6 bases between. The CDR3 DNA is TGTGCCAGCAGCTTAGGAACTACCTACGAGCAGTACTTC. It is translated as CASSLGTTYEQYF.

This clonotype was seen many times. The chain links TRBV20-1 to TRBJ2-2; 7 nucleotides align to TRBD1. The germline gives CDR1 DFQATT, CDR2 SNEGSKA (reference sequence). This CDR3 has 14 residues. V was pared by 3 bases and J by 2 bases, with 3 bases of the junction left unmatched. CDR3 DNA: TGCAGTGCTAGCGGGACAGATAACACCGGGGAGCTGTTTTTT. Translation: CSASGTDNTGELFF.

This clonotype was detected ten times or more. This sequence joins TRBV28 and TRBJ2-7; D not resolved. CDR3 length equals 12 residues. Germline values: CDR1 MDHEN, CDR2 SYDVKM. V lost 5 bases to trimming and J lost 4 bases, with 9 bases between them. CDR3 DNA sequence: TGTGCCAGCAGTCGTGGGAATTACGAGCAGTACTTC. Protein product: CASSRGNYEQYF.

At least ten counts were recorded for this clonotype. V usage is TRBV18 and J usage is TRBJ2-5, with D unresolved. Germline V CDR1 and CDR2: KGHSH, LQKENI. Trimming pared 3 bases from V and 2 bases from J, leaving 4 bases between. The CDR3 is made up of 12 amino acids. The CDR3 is CASSPGQETQYF. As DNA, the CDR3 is TGTGCCAGCTCACCCGGGCAAGAGACCCAGTACTTC.

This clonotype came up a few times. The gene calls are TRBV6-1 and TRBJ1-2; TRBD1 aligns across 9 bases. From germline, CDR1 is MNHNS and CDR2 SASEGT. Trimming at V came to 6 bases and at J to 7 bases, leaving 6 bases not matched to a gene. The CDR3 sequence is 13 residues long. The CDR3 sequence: CASSRTGEGGYTF. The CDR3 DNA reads TGTGCCAGCAGCAGGACAGGGGAGGGTGGCTACACCTTC.

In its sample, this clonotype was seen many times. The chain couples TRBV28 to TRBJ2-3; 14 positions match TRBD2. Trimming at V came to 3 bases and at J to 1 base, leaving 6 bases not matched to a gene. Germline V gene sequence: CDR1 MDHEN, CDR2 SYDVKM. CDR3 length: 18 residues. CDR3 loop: CASSFGLAGGERTDTQYF. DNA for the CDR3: TGTGCCAGCAGTTTCGGACTAGCGGGAGGTGAGCGCACAGATACGCAGTATTTT.

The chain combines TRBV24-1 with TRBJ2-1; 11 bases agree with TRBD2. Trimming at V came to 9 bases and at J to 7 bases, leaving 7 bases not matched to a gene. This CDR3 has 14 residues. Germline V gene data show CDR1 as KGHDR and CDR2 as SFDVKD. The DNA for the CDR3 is TGTGCCACCCCCCTAGCGGGAGGACAGAATGAGCAGTTCTTC. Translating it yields CATPLAGGQNEQFF.

For the CDR3, the DNA is TGTGCCATCAGTGCGAGACTAGATTCAGATACGCAGTATTTT. As protein: CAISARLDSDTQYF. The rearrangement links TRBV10-3 to TRBJ2-3, with a tentative D call TRBD2 (6 bases). The length of the CDR3 is 14 residues. Germline V gene lookup returns CDR1 ENHRY and CDR2 SYGVKD. The V gene lost 4 bases and the J gene lost 4 bases, with 12 bases spanning the gap.

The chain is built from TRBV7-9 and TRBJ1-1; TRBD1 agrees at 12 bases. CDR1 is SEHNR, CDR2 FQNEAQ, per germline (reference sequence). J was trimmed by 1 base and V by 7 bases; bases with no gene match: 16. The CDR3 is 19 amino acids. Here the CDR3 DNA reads TGTGCCAGCAACACACCTCCCTGGGGACAGGGGGCGGCGAACACTGAAGCTTTCTTT. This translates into CASNTPPWGQGAANTEAFF.

The CDR3 loop reads CASSQVRGAEAFF. The CDR3 region has the DNA TGTGCCAGTAGTCAGGTCCGGGGCGCTGAAGCTTTCTTT. The chain recombines TRBV19 with TRBJ1-1, with a possible D match to TRBD1 (5 bases). The CDR3 has 13 amino acids. V was clipped by 5 bases and J by 6 bases, with 13 bases between them. The germline CDR1 and CDR2 sequences are LNHDA and SQIVND (reference sequence).

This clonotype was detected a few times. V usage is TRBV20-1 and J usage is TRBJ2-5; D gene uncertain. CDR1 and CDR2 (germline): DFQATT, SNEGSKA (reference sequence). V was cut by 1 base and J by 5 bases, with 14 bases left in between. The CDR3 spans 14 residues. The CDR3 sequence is CSARAPRGVETQYF. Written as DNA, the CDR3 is TGCAGTGCTAGAGCACCCAGAGGTGTGGAGACCCAGTACTTC.

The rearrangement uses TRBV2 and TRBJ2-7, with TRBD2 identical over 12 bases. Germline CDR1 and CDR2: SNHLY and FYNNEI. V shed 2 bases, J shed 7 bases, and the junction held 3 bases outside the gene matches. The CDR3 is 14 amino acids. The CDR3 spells CASSELAGGMEQYF. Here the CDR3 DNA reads TGTGCCAGCAGTGAACTAGCGGGAGGGATGGAGCAGTACTTC.

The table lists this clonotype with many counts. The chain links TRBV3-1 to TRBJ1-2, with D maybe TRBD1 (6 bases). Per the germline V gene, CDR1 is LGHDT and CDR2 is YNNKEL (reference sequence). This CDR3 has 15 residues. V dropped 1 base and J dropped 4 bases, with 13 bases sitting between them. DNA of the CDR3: TGTGCCAGCAGCCAAGGACAGGCCTCCACCTATGGCTACACCTTC. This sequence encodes CASSQGQASTYGYTF.

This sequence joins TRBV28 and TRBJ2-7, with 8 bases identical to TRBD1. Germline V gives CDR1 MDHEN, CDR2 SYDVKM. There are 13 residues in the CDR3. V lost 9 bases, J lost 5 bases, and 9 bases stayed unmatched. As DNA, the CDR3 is TGTGCCAGTAGAAGGACAGGGTCTAACGAGCAGTACTTC. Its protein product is CASRRTGSNEQYF.

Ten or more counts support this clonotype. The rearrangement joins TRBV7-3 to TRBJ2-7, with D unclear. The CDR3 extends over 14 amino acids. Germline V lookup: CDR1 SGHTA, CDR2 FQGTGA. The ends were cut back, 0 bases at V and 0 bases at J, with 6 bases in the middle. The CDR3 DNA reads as TGTGCCAGCAGCTTAACGCATAACTCCTACGAGCAGTACTTC. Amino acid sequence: CASSLTHNSYEQYF.

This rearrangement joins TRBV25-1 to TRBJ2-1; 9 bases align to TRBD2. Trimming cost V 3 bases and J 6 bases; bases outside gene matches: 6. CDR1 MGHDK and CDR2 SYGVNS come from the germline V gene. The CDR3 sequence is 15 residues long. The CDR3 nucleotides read TGTGCCAGCAGTGAGACTCTAGCGGGGCGCAATGAGCAGTTCTTC. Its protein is CASSETLAGRNEQFF.

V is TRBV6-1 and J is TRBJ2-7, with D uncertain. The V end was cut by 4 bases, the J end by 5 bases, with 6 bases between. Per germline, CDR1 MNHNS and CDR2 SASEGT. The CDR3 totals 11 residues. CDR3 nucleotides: TGTGCCAGCAGTGTTTTCCACGAGCAGTACTTC. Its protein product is CASSVFHEQYF.